The 31 T cell receptor beta chains in this list originate from one sample, sequenced in a study of T cell responses to AZD1222 COVID-19 vaccine. The data were produced by immunoSEQ multiplex PCR, yet TCRdb's version contains in-frame clones alone and is incomplete. Of 90,000 to 95,000 clones listed, 86% were seen once; the top ten hold 10%. Sample: peripheral blood, taken on day 0 of AZD1222 vaccination. Receptor source: an adult in good health.

Comment on this clone: The junction departs from the called germline gene at one end, perhaps through a read error. The chain carries TRBV7-2 and TRBJ1-1; TRBD1 agrees at 8 bases. Germline values: CDR1 SGHTA, CDR2 FQGNSA. This CDR3 is 13 amino acids long. This CDR3 reads CASSPGQALDLSF. Here the CDR3 DNA reads TGTGCCAGCAGCCCGGGACAGGCGCTTGATCTTTCCTTT.

V usage is TRBV25-1 and J usage is TRBJ1-4; D is unclear. The CDR3 loop spans 12 amino acids. Trimming shortened V by 4 bases and J by 6 bases, and 6 bases separated the two germline ends. In germline, CDR1 is MGHDK, CDR2 SYGVNS. The CDR3 here is CASSVWDEKLFF. In nucleotides, the CDR3 is TGTGCCAGCAGTGTCTGGGATGAAAAACTGTTTTTT.

The rearrangement links TRBV3-1 (or the pseudogene TRBV3-2) to TRBJ1-6; D remains ambiguous. The germline V gene encodes CDR1 LGHDT and CDR2 YNNKEL (reference sequence). The ends were cut back, 2 bases at V and 7 bases at J, with 6 bases in the middle. CDR3 length equals 13 residues. The CDR3 DNA is TGTGCCAGCAGCCAATGGTTGAATTCACCCCTCCACTTT. Translating it yields CASSQWLNSPLHF.

The gene calls are TRBV6-5 and TRBJ1-1; no definite D call. The CDR3 is made up of 13 amino acids. Trimming stripped 5 bases from V and 3 bases from J, with 10 bases between. Germline V lookup: CDR1 MNHEY, CDR2 SVGAGI. The CDR3: CASSTSWDTEAFF. The CDR3 coding sequence is TGTGCCAGCAGTACCTCCTGGGACACTGAAGCTTTCTTT.

This clone was seen more than once but under ten times. This chain uses TRBV29-1 with TRBJ2-4, with 8 bases matching TRBD2. The junction had 6 bases not matched to a gene; V was cut back by 0 bases and J by 5 bases. The V gene's germline CDR1 is SQVTM and CDR2 ANQGSEA. This CDR3 region has 15 residues. CDR3 DNA: TGCAGCGTTGAAGATGGGGCGGGGGGTCAAAACATTCAGTACTTC. Protein sequence: CSVEDGAGGQNIQYF.

This sequence joins TRBV30 and TRBJ2-2; 8 bases map to TRBD2. Germline V gene data show CDR1 as GTSNPN and CDR2 as SVGIG (reference sequence). The CDR3 length is 14 residues. V was clipped by 4 bases and J by 2 bases; unmatched bases: 3. CDR3 residues: CAWNSGVNTGELFF. CDR3 coding DNA: TGTGCCTGGAATAGCGGGGTTAACACCGGGGAGCTGTTTTTT. Drawing the rest from reference TRBV30 and TRBJ2-2, the complete variable domain is SQTIHQWPATLVQPVGSPLSLECTVEGTSNPNLYWYRQAAGRGLQLLFYSVGIGQISSEVPQNLSASRPQDRQFILSSKKLLLSDSGFYLCAWNSGVNTGELFFGEGSRLTVL.

The J gene is TRBJ2-1, the V gene TRBV28, with 11 bases fitting TRBD2. CDR1 is MDHEN, CDR2 SYDVKM, per germline. This CDR3 is 15 amino acids long. J was trimmed by 12 bases and V by 5 bases; bases with no gene match: 12. CDR3 DNA: TGTGCCAGCAGTACACCATTAGCGGGAGGGCCTGCGCAGTTCTTC. Translating gives CASSTPLAGGPAQFF. The full variable domain, completed using reference TRBV28 and TRBJ2-1, is DVKVTQSSRYLVKRTGEKVFLECVQDMDHENMFWYRQDPGLGLRLIYFSYDVKMKEKGDIPEGYSVSREKKERFSLILESASTNQTSMYLCASSTPLAGGPAQFFGPGTRLTVL.

This chain connects TRBV4-2 to TRBJ1-5; 7 nucleotides match TRBD1. The CDR3 consists of 15 residues. Germline assignment: CDR1 LGHNA and CDR2 YNFKEQ. After removal of 3 bases from V and 0 bases from J, the junction contained 2 bases not matched to a gene. CDR3 loop: CASSQNRGSNQPQHF. CDR3 sequence (DNA): TGTGCCAGCAGCCAGAACAGGGGTAGCAATCAGCCCCAGCATTTT.

The chain uses TRBV3-1 (or the pseudogene TRBV3-2) and TRBJ2-3, with 8 nucleotides matching TRBD2. The germline CDR1 and CDR2 sequences are LGHDT and YNNKEL (reference sequence). With V trimmed by 10 bases and J by 2 bases, 5 bases remained unmatched. The CDR3 runs to 13 residues. The CDR3 here is CATTSGPTDTQYF. The CDR3 DNA follows: TGTGCCACCACTAGCGGACCCACAGATACGCAGTATTTT.

The chain recombines TRBV7-9 with TRBJ1-5; 8 positions agree with TRBD1. With V trimmed by 5 bases and J by 7 bases, 16 bases remained unmatched. The germline gives CDR1 SEHNR, CDR2 FQNEAQ (reference sequence). This CDR3 has 17 residues. The CDR3 loop reads CASSPGGTGGKLQPQHF. The DNA for the CDR3 is TGTGCCAGCAGCCCCGGAGGTACAGGGGGAAAATTACAGCCCCAGCATTTT. Full variable domain (outside the CDR3, taken from reference TRBV7-9 and TRBJ1-5): DTGVSQNPRHKITKRGQNVTFRCDPISEHNRLYWYRQTLGQGPEFLTYFQNEAQLEKSRLLSDRFSAERPKGSFSTLEIQRTEQGDSAMYLCASSPGGTGGKLQPQHFGDGTRLSIL.

The chain carries TRBV6-5 and TRBJ2-4; TRBD1 is a possible D gene (8 bases). The CDR3 runs 15 residues. V was clipped by 6 bases and J by 2 bases, with 14 bases between them. The germline gives CDR1 MNHEY, CDR2 SVGAGI. CDR3 DNA sequence: TGTGCCAGCAGAACAGGGGGGGTTACCAAAAACATTCAGTACTTC. It translates to CASRTGGVTKNIQYF.

The V gene is TRBV27, the J gene TRBJ1-6; D gene uncertain. In germline, CDR1 is MNHEY, CDR2 SMNVEV (reference sequence). The length of the CDR3 is 12 residues. Trimming stripped 2 bases from V and 7 bases from J, with 3 bases between. The CDR3 spells CASSLGNSPLHF. The CDR3 bases are TGTGCCAGCAGTTTAGGCAATTCACCCCTCCACTTT.

This clone was recorded a few times. V and J are TRBV7-2 and TRBJ1-2; D not resolved. From germline, CDR1 is SGHTA and CDR2 FQGNSA. This CDR3 has 13 amino acids. The V and J ends lost 1 base and 5 bases respectively, with 8 bases between them. The CDR3 spells CASSLESPYGYTF. CDR3 nucleotide sequence: TGTGCCAGCAGCTTAGAGTCCCCATATGGCTACACCTTC.

For the CDR3, the DNA is TGTGCCAGCAGCTTTACTCCCATCGCAACTAATGAAAAACTGTTTTTT. Translated: CASSFTPIATNEKLFF. V and J are TRBV7-2 and TRBJ1-4, with D uncertain. The CDR3 runs to 16 residues. The V gene's germline CDR1 is SGHTA and CDR2 FQGNSA. The V gene lost 3 bases and the J gene lost 0 bases, with 11 bases spanning the gap.

The V and J genes are TRBV3-1 (or the pseudogene TRBV3-2) and TRBJ2-7; D is perhaps TRBD1 (6 bases). Looked up from germline, CDR1 is LGHDT and CDR2 is YNNKEL (reference sequence). The V and J ends lost 4 bases and 4 bases respectively, with 17 bases between them. The CDR3 is made up of 15 amino acids. The CDR3: CASSRKRDRLYEQYF. CDR3 DNA: TGTGCCAGCAGCCGCAAGCGAGACAGGCTTTACGAGCAGTACTTC.

The rearrangement joins TRBV15 to TRBJ2-7, with D tentatively TRBD2 (5 bases). This CDR3 spans 16 amino acids. V lost 0 bases, J lost 1 base, and 13 bases lay in between. Germline lookup yields CDR1 LNHNV and CDR2 YYDKDF (reference sequence). CDR3 DNA sequence: TGTGCCACCAGCAGAGATCTTCTGACTATTTCCTACGAGCAGTACTTC. Protein: CATSRDLLTISYEQYF.

The V call is TRBV18, the J call TRBJ2-5; maybe TRBD1 (5 bases). Germline V gene sequence: CDR1 KGHSH, CDR2 LQKENI. This CDR3 is built from 13 residues. Trimming took off 2 bases at V and 5 bases at J, with 9 bases between the two ends. The CDR3 DNA reads TGTGCCAGCTCACCAAGGCAGGGTGAGACCCAGTACTTC. Translation: CASSPRQGETQYF.

The rearrangement links TRBV29-1 to TRBJ2-7; TRBD1 might be the D (5 bases). This CDR3 spans 11 amino acids. V was cut by 4 bases and J by 5 bases, with 9 bases left in between. Germline values: CDR1 SQVTM, CDR2 ANQGSEA. In DNA, the CDR3 is TGCAGCGTTGGACAGCTCGACGAGCAGTACTTC. Protein: CSVGQLDEQYF.

This sequence joins TRBV30 and TRBJ2-7, with 9 bases fitting TRBD2. CDR1 GTSNPN and CDR2 SVGIG come from the germline V gene (reference sequence). The junction had 5 bases not matched to a gene; V was cut back by 0 bases and J by 2 bases. The CDR3 contains 15 residues. The CDR3: CAWSVSVAGAYEQYF. The CDR3 DNA follows: TGTGCCTGGAGTGTTTCGGTAGCGGGAGCCTACGAGCAGTACTTC.

This clone came up once. The chain is built from TRBV2 and TRBJ1-2; the D is unclear. Germline CDR1 and CDR2: SNHLY and FYNNEI. Trimming took off 4 bases at V and 4 bases at J, with 10 bases between the two ends. This CDR3 comprises 13 residues. In DNA, the CDR3 is TGTGCCAGCAGTGTCTCAGGCTCCTATGGCTACACCTTC. This sequence encodes CASSVSGSYGYTF.

The chain has TRBV5-1 and TRBJ2-1; 14 bases fit TRBD2. The CDR3 totals 18 residues. Per germline, CDR1 SGHRS and CDR2 YFSETQ. Trimming at V came to 4 bases and at J to 2 bases, leaving 8 bases not matched to a gene. The CDR3 coding sequence is TGCGCCAGCAGCCCCGGGACTAGCGGGAGAGGAACCTACAATGAGCAGTTCTTC. Amino acid sequence: CASSPGTSGRGTYNEQFF.

The chain links TRBV5-8 to TRBJ1-5; 7 bases map to TRBD1. Germline CDR1 and CDR2: SGHTS and YDEGEE. The length of the CDR3 is 18 residues. The J segment lost 0 bases and the V segment lost 3 bases, leaving 12 bases of the junction unmatched. Here the CDR3 reads CASSWGTADQYSNQPQHF. The CDR3, as DNA: TGTGCCAGCAGCTGGGGGACAGCCGACCAATATAGCAATCAGCCCCAGCATTTT.

This clone showed up just once. The chain couples TRBV3-1 (or the pseudogene TRBV3-2) to TRBJ2-7; D is unclear. V was pared by 9 bases and J by 4 bases, with 13 bases between. Per the germline V gene, CDR1 is LGHDT and CDR2 is YNNKEL (reference sequence). This CDR3 comprises 12 residues. The CDR3 DNA reads TGTGCCAGTAGGAGCAGAGGATACGAGCAGTACTTC. This encodes CASRSRGYEQYF.

The chain has TRBV24-1 and TRBJ1-5; tentative D call: TRBD1 (6 bases). The CDR3 is 15 amino acids. Trimming took 3 bases from V and 4 from J, leaving 12 bases between them. CDR1 is KGHDR, CDR2 SFDVKD, per germline. This chain's CDR3 is CATSDTGGNNQPQHF. CDR3 bases: TGTGCCACCAGTGATACGGGGGGCAATAATCAGCCCCAGCATTTT.

The CDR3 protein is CASRPGLAGRVGELFF. DNA for the CDR3: TGTGCCAGCAGGCCGGGACTAGCGGGGAGAGTCGGGGAGCTGTTTTTT. The chain uses TRBV5-4 and TRBJ2-2; 13 bases line up with TRBD2. The CDR3 sequence is 16 residues long. The germline CDR1 and CDR2 sequences are SGHNT and YYREEE (reference sequence). J lost 7 bases, V lost 5 bases, and 8 bases had no gene match.

The chain is built from TRBV27 and TRBJ1-3, with D hard to call. CDR1 is MNHEY and CDR2 is SMNVEV in the germline V gene (reference sequence). V was cut by 0 bases and J by 2 bases, with 8 bases left in between. This CDR3 has 15 residues. CDR3 residues: CASSLSAVPGNTIYF. The CDR3 bases are TGTGCCAGCAGTTTATCGGCGGTGCCTGGAAACACCATATATTTT.

The chain links TRBV28 to TRBJ1-2; unclear D gene. CDR1 is MDHEN and CDR2 is SYDVKM in the germline V gene. The germline V and J ends were trimmed by 2 bases and 6 bases, with 13 bases remaining between them. The CDR3 is 14 amino acids. In DNA, the CDR3 is TGTGCCAGCAGTTTAGGACCGCGGGTCAATGGCTACACCTTC. Encoded protein: CASSLGPRVNGYTF.

The chain couples TRBV15 to TRBJ1-5; D is undetermined. Germline assignment: CDR1 LNHNV and CDR2 YYDKDF (reference sequence). V dropped 2 bases and J dropped 4 bases, with 12 bases sitting between them. This CDR3 has 15 residues. CDR3 in amino acids: CATSRPIDINQPQHF. The DNA for the CDR3 is TGTGCCACCAGCAGACCAATAGACATTAATCAGCCCCAGCATTTT.

This clone was seen only once. V gene TRBV2 combines with J gene TRBJ2-1, with a tentative D call TRBD2 (6 bases). V was shortened by 3 bases and J by 0 bases, with 12 bases between the two germline ends. The CDR3 extends over 16 amino acids. Germline CDR1 reads SNHLY; CDR2 reads FYNNEI. CDR3 nucleotide sequence: TGTGCCAGCAGTGAGGATCGGGAGCCCTCCTACAATGAGCAGTTCTTC. It codes for CASSEDREPSYNEQFF.

The chain links TRBV27 to TRBJ1-1; TRBD1 agrees at 9 bases. The CDR3 has 15 amino acids. Per the germline V gene, CDR1 is MNHEY and CDR2 is SMNVEV (reference sequence). V lost 5 bases to trimming and J lost 0 bases; unmatched junction nucleotides: 4. The CDR3 reads CASSPRTGVNTEAFF. The CDR3 DNA is TGTGCCAGCAGTCCTAGGACAGGGGTGAACACTGAAGCTTTCTTT.

The V gene is TRBV3-1 (or the pseudogene TRBV3-2), the J gene TRBJ1-4; D perhaps matches TRBD1 (5 bases). Between the trimmed V and J ends, which lost 3 bases and 4 bases, there was a span of 9 bases. The CDR3 runs 14 residues. CDR1 is LGHDT, CDR2 YNNKEL, per germline (reference sequence). The CDR3 DNA reads TGTGCCAGCAGCCACGGGGGAATTAATGAAAAACTGTTTTTT. Translating it yields CASSHGGINEKLFF.